This T cell receptor beta chain was observed in a study of shared clonotypes between healthy human individuals. In the study overall: Plates per donor: three CD4 naive, three CD4 memory, two CD8 naive, one CD8 memory.

Produced via immunoSEQ multiplex PCR; TCRdb's table is partial and in-frame only. Here the sample spans some 600,000 clones, roughly 95% being singletons. The naive CD8 fraction comprised CD45RO-negative cells positively selected for CCR7 and excluded terminally differentiated effector memory CD45RA+ cells. The sample consisted of naive CD8+ T cells sorted from blood. This sequence originates from a woman in her twenties or thirties in good health.

The CDR3 spells CSVELRSSGSTYEQYF. As DNA, the CDR3 is TGCAGCGTTGAATTAAGGTCGAGCGGGAGTACCTACGAGCAGTACTTC. The chain is built from TRBV29-1 and TRBJ2-7; 8 bases agree with TRBD2. The germline gives CDR1 SQVTM, CDR2 ANQGSEA. Trimming took 2 bases from V and 2 from J; bases not matched to a gene: 11. CDR3 length: 16 residues.